Each of the 3 T cell receptor beta chains below was sequenced from the same sample in a study of blood T cell repertoires in COVID-19. Repertoires were generated with immunoSEQ multiplex PCR, while TCRdb's copy carries only in-frame clones and drops some. Of about 250,000 clones listed, roughly 85% are singletons. Sequencing input: peripheral blood. Receptor source: a man aged 50 or older with active or convalescent COVID-19.

The chain links TRBV5-1 to TRBJ2-1; a possible D gene is TRBD2 (5 bases). The CDR3 contains 16 residues. Trimming took 2 bases from V and 1 from J, leaving 13 bases between them. Germline V gene data show CDR1 as SGHRS and CDR2 as YFSETQ. The CDR3 loop is CASSLGGGVSYNEQFF. The CDR3 DNA follows: TGCGCCAGCAGCTTAGGAGGCGGCGTTTCCTACAATGAGCAGTTCTTC.

The chain is built from TRBV4-3 and TRBJ1-6; 9 bases agree with TRBD1. V lost 3 bases to trimming and J lost 9 bases; unmatched junction nucleotides: 3. Per germline, CDR1 LGHNA and CDR2 YSLEER. The length of the CDR3 is 14 residues. The CDR3 DNA reads as TGCGCCAGCAGCCATGGGACAGGGAGTTCACCCCTCCACTTT. Protein product: CASSHGTGSSPLHF.

This clone was observed a few times. The chain recombines TRBV28 with TRBJ2-6, with 12 bases identical to TRBD2. This CDR3 is 19 amino acids long. The V and J ends lost 6 bases and 0 bases, in that order; junction bases with no gene match: 9. Germline CDR1 and CDR2: MDHEN and SYDVKM. CDR3 nucleotide sequence: TGTGCCAGCAGCCACGAGACTAGCGGGGGTCTCTCTGGGGCCAACGTCCTGACTTTC. Encoded protein: CASSHETSGGLSGANVLTF.